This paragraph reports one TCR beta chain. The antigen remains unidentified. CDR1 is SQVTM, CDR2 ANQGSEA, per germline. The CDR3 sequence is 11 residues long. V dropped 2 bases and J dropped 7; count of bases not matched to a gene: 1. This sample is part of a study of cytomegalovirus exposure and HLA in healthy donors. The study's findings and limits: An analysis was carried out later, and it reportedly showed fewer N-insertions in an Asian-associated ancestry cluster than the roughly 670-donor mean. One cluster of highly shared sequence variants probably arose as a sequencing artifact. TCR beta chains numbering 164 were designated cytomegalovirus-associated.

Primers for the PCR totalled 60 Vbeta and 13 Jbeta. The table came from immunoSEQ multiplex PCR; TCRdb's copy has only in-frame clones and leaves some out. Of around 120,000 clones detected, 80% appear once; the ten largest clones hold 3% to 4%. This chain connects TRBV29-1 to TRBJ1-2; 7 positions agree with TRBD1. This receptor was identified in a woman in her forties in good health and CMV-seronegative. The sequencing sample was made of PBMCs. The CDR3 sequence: CSVEQGGGYTF. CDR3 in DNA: TGCAGCGTTGAACAGGGGGGTGGCTACACCTTC.